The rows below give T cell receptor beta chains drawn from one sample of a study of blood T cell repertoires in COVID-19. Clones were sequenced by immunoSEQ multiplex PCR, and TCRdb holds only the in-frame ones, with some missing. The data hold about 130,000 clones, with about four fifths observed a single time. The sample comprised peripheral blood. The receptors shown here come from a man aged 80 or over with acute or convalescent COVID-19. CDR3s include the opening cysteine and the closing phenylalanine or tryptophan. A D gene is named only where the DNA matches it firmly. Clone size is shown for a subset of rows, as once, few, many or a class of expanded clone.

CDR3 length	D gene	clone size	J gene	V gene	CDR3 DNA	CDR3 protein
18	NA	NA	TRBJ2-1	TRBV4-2	TGTGCCAGCAGCCAAGTAACCAGGGGGGCAGCACGATACAATGAGCAGTTCTTC	CASSQVTRGAARYNEQFF
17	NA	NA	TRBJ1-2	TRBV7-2	TGTGCCAGCAGCTTAGCTGGGGGCGCCCAGTATCTAGGAGGCTACACCTTC	CASSLAGGAQYLGGYTF
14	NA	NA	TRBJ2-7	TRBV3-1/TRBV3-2	TGTGCCAGCAGCCAAGTCTCGGGGGTCTCCGAGCAGTACTTC	CASSQVSGVSEQYF
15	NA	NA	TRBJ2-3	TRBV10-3	TGTGCCATCAGTGAGTCTTGGACATACCGAGATACGCAGTATTTT	CAISESWTYRDTQYF
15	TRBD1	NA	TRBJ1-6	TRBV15	TGTGCCACCAGCAGAGGGGACAGAAATAATTCACCCCTCCACTTT	CATSRGDRNNSPLHF
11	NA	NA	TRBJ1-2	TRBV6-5	TGTGCCAGCAGAAAGGAGTATGGCTACACCTTC	CASRKEYGYTF
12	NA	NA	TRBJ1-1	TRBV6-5	TGTGCCTCCTCGAGGCTGAACACTGAAGCTTTCTTT	CASSRLNTEAFF
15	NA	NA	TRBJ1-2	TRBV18	TGTGCCAGCTCACCCCCCGGGACACCAAACTATGGCTACACCTTC	CASSPPGTPNYGYTF
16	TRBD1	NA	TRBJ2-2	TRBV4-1	TGCGCCAGCAGCCAAATCGGGGACAGGGTGAGAGGGGAGCTGTTTTTT	CASSQIGDRVRGELFF
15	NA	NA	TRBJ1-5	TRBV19	TGTGCCAGTAGTATCCTCCAGGGTAGCAATCAGCCCCAGCATTTT	CASSILQGSNQPQHF
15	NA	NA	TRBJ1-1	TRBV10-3	TGTGCCATCAGTGAGTCGATTCGGGGGGCCGTTGAAGCTTTCTTT	CAISESIRGAVEAFF
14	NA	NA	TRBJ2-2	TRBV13	TGTGCCAGCAGCAAGACAGCTAACACCGGGGAGCTGTTTTTT	CASSKTANTGELFF
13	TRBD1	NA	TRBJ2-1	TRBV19	TGTGCCAGTAGTCTAGGACAGGGTGATGAGCAGTTCTTC	CASSLGQGDEQFF
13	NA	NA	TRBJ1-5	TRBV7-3	TGTGCCAGCAGCCCCGGTAGCAATCAGCCCCAGCATTTT	CASSPGSNQPQHF
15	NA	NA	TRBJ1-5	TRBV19	TGTGCCAGTAGTATAACATGGCAGGGATATCAGCCCCAGCATTTT	CASSITWQGYQPQHF
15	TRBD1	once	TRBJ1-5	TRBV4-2	TGTGCCAGCAGCCAAGGGGACAGTAGCAATCAGCCCCAGCATTTT	CASSQGDSSNQPQHF
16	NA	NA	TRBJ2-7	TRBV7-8	TGTGCCAGCAGCTTATACGATAAGGAGAATTCCTACGAGCAGTACTTC	CASSLYDKENSYEQYF
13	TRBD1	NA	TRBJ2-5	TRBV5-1	TGCGCCAGCAGCCCGGACAGGGGCAAGACCCAGTACTTC	CASSPDRGKTQYF
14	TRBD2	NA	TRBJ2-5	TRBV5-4	TGTGCCAGCACCTTGGGCGGGAGAGGGGAGACCCAGTACTTC	CASTLGGRGETQYF
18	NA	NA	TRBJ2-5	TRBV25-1	TGTGCCAGCAGTGCTGGCTACTTTCAGGGTACCAACCAAGAGACCCAGTACTTC	CASSAGYFQGTNQETQYF
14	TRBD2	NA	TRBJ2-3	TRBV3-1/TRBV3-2	TGTGCCAGCAGCCAGACTAGCCCGGGGGATACGCAGTATTTT	CASSQTSPGDTQYF
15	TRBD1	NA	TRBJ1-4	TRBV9	TGTGCCAGCAGCGCCGGACAGGATTTGGATGAAAAACTGTTTTTT	CASSAGQDLDEKLFF
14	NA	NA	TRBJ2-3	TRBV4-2	TGTGCCAGCAGCCCCCTAGCGCCCGCAGATACGCAGTATTTT	CASSPLAPADTQYF
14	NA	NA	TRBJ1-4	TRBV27	TGTGCCACCAGCCGCGTGGGGGGTAATGAAAAACTGTTTTTT	CATSRVGGNEKLFF
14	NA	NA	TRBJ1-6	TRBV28	TGTGCCAGCAGCCAAGGACAGTTAGCTTCACCCCTCCACTTT	CASSQGQLASPLHF
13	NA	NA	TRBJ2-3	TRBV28	TGTGCCAGCAGTCAGCAGGGTTTATATACGCAGTATTTT	CASSQQGLYTQYF
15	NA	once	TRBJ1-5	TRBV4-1	TGCGCCAGCAGCCCAAGAGTGGGCAGCAATCAGCCCCAGCATTTT	CASSPRVGSNQPQHF
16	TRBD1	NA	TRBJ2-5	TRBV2	TGTGCCAGCAGTGAAGGATACAGGGGGCTTGGGGAGACCCAGTACTTC	CASSEGYRGLGETQYF
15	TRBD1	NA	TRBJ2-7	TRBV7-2	TGTGCCAGCAGCTTACGGACAGGGTTAACCTACGAGCAGTACTTC	CASSLRTGLTYEQYF
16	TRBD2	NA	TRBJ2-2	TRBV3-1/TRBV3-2	TGTGCCAGCAGCCTGGGAAGGGGAGGGACCACCGGGGAGCTGTTTTTT	CASSLGRGGTTGELFF
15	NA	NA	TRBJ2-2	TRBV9	TGTGCCAGCAGCGTATCCCTCTCGAACACCGGGGAGCTGTTTTTT	CASSVSLSNTGELFF
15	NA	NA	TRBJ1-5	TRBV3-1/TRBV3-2	TGTGCCAGCAGCCAGGAGCCGTTTAGCAATCAGCCCCAGCATTTT	CASSQEPFSNQPQHF